This TCR beta chain is from a study of blood T cells in healthy people across ages. Germline lookup yields CDR1 PRHDT and CDR2 FYEKMQ (reference sequence). The V end lost 2 bases, the J end lost 0 bases, and 8 bases lay between the germline ends. This CDR3 region has 15 residues. Through a sample-barcoded 5' primer and a J-beta primer mix, a second PCR was run for about 7 to 12 cycles. Using its own MiXCR run on the 5' RACE reads, TCRdb lists one record per CDR3 protein. The sample has 1.5 million to 2 million distinct CDR3 sequences, roughly 52% seen once. The clonotype was recovered from a woman in her forties in good health. The rearrangement joins TRBV13 to TRBJ2-4; no clear D. The sequenced sample consisted of blood. For the CDR3, the DNA is TGTGCCAGCAGCTTAAGGGTTGCAGCCAAAAACATTCAGTACTTC. It is translated as CASSLRVAAKNIQYF.